The clone carrying this T cell receptor beta chain was observed a few times. There were TCR beta CDR3 regions amplified from RNA transcripts. HTBI primers were employed in a first-round RT-PCR of the TCR CDR3. TCRdb reanalysed the multiplex PCR reads using MiXCR and keeps one entry per CDR3 protein. The sample includes approximately 380,000 distinct CDR3 sequences, less than 20% of them seen just once. The germline CDR1 and CDR2 sequences are LNHDA and SQIVND (reference sequence). With V trimmed by 3 bases and J by 1 base, 2 bases remained unmatched. The CDR3 runs 14 residues. The sample belongs to a study of T cells in Graves' hyperthyroidism and ophthalmopathy.

The specimen sequenced was blood. The genes are TRBV19 and TRBJ1-1; TRBD1 matches at 7 bases. The receptor comes from a man aged 18-30 years with Graves' ophthalmopathy. CDR3 DNA sequence: TGTGCCAGTAGTATCGACAGGGAGAACACTGAAGCTTTCTTT. It yields the protein CASSIDRENTEAFF.